The table lists the clone carrying this T cell receptor (beta chain) with a count of one. PCR involved 60 Vbeta and 13 Jbeta primers. The assay was immunoSEQ multiplex PCR, and TCRdb's table has in-frame clones only and misses some. The sample yields some 150,000 clones, 72% seen once. These data belong to a study of cytomegalovirus exposure and HLA in healthy donors. After removal of 3 bases from V and 3 bases from J, the junction contained 7 bases not matched to a gene. This CDR3 is built from 15 residues. Germline CDR1 reads SEHNR; CDR2 reads FQNEAQ (reference sequence). Input material: PBMCs. The genes are TRBV7-9 and TRBJ2-7, with TRBD2 identical over 8 bases. The clonotype originates from a man in his forties in good health and CMV-seronegative. CDR3 in amino acids: CASSFPAGDVYEQYF. The CDR3, as DNA: TGTGCCAGCAGCTTTCCAGCGGGAGACGTCTACGAGCAGTACTTC.